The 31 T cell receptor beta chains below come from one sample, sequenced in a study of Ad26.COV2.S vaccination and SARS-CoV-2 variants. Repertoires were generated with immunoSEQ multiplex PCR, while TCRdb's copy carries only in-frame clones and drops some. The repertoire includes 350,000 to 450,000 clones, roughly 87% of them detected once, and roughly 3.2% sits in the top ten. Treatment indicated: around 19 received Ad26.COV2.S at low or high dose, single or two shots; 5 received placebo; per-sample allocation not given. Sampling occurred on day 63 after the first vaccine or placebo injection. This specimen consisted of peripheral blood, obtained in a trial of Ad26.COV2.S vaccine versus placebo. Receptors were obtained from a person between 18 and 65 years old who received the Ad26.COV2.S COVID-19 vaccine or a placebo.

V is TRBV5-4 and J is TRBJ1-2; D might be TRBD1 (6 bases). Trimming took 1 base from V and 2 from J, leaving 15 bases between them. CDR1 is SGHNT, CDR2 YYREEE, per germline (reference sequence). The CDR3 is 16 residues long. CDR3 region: CASSLRRSGDNYGYTF. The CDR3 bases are TGTGCCAGCAGCTTGAGGCGTTCAGGGGACAACTATGGCTACACCTTC. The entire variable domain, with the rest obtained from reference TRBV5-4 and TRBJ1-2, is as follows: ETGVTQSPTHLIKTRGQQVTLRCSSQSGHNTVSWYQQALGQGPQFIFQYYREEENGRGNFPPRFSGLQFPNYSSELNVNALELDDSALYLCASSLRRSGDNYGYTFGSGTRLTVV.

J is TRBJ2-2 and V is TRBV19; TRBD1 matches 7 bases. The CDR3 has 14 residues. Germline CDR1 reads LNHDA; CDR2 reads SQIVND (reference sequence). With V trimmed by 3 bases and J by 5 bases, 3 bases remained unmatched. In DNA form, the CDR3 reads TGTGCCAGTAGTATTAGGGACAGTACCGGGGAGCTGTTTTTT. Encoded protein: CASSIRDSTGELFF.

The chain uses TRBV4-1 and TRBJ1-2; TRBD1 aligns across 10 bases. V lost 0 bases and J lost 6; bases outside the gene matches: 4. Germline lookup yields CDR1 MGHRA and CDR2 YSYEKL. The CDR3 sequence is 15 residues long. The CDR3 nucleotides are TGCGCCAGCAGCCAAGAGGGGACAGGGGTGAATGGCTACACCTTC. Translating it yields CASSQEGTGVNGYTF.

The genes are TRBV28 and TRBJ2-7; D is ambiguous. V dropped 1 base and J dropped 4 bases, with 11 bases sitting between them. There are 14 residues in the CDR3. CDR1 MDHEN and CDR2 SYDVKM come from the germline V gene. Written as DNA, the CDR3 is TGTGCCAGCAGTTTATATATAGGAAAATACGAGCAGTACTTC. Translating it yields CASSLYIGKYEQYF.

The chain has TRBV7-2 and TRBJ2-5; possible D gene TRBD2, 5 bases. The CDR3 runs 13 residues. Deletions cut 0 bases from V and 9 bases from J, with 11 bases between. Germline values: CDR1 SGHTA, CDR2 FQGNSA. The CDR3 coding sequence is TGTGCCAGCAGCTTAGCGCCCGGGGTGGCCCAGTACTTC. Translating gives CASSLAPGVAQYF.

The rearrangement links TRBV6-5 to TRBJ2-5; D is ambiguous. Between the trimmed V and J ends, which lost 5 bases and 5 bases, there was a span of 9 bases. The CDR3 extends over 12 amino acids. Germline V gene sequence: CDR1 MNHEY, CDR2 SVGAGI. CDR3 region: CASSNPRETQYF. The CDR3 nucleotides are TGTGCCAGCAGTAACCCAAGGGAGACCCAGTACTTC.

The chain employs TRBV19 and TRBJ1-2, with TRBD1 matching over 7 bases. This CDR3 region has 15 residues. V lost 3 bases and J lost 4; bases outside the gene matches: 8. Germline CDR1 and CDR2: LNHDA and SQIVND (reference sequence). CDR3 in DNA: TGTGCCAGTAGTATCCCGACAGGGCTGGGCTATGGCTACACCTTC. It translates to CASSIPTGLGYGYTF.

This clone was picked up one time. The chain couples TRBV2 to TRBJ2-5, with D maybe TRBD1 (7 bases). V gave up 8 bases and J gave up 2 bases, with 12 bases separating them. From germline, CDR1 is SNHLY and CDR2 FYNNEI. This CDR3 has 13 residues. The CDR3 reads CASQGGWQETQYF. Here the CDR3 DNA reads TGTGCCAGCCAGGGGGGTTGGCAAGAGACCCAGTACTTC. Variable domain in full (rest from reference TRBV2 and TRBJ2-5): EPEVTQTPSHQVTQMGQEVILRCVPISNHLYFYWYRQILGQKVEFLVSFYNNEISEKSEIFDDQFSVERPDGSNFTLKIRSTKLEDSAMYFCASQGGWQETQYFGPGTRLLVL.

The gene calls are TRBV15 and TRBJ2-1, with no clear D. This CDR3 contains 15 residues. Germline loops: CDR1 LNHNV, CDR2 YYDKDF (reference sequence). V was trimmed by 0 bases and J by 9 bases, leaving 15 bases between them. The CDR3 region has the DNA TGTGCCACCAGCAGAGATCGAAATGTGGAGTTTGAGCAGTTCTTC. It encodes CATSRDRNVEFEQFF. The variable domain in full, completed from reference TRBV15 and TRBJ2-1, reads DAMVIQNPRYQVTQFGKPVTLSCSQTLNHNVMYWYQQKSSQAPKLLFHYYDKDFNNEADTPDNFQSRRPNTSFCFLDIRSPGLGDTAMYLCATSRDRNVEFEQFFGPGTRLTVL.

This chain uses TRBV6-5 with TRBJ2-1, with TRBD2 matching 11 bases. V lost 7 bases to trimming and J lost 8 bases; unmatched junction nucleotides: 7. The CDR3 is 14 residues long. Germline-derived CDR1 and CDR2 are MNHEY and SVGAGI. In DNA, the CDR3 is TGTGCCAGCACAAGACTAGCGGGGAAGGATGAGCAGTTCTTC. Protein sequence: CASTRLAGKDEQFF.

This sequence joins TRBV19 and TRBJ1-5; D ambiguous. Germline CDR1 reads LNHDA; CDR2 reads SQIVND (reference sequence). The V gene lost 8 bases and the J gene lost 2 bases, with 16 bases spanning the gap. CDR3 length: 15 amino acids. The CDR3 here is CASWGGAWRNQPQHF. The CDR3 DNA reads TGTGCCAGTTGGGGAGGCGCTTGGCGCAATCAGCCCCAGCATTTT. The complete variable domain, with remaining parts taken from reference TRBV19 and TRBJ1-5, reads DGGITQSPKYLFRKEGQNVTLSCEQNLNHDAMYWYRQDPGQGLRLIYYSQIVNDFQKGDIAEGYSVSREKKESFPLTVTSAQKNPTAFYLCASWGGAWRNQPQHFGDGTRLSIL.

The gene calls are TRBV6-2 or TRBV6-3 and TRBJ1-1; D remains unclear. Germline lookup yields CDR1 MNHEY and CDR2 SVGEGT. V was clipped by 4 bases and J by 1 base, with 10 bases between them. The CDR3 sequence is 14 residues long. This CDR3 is CASSLTGSNTEAFF. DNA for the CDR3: TGTGCCAGCAGTTTGACGGGATCGAACACTGAAGCTTTCTTT.

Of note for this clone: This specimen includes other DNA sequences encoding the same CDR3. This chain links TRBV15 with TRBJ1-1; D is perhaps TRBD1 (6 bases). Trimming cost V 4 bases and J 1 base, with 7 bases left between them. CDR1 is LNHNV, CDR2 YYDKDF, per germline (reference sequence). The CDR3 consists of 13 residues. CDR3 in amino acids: CATSKGGNTEAFF. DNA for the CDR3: TGTGCCACCAGCAAGGGGGGGAACACTGAAGCTTTCTTT.

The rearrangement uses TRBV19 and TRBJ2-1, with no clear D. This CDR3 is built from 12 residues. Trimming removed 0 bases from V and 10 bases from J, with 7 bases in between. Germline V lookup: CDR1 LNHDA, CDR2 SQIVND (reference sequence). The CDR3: CASSIDQREQFF. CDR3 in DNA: TGTGCCAGTAGTATAGATCAAAGGGAGCAGTTCTTC.

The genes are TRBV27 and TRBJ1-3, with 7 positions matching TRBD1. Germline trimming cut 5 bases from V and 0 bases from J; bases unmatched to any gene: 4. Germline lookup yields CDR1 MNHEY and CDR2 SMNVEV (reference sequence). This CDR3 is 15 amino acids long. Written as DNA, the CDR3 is TGTGCCAGCAGTCCAGGACAGGCCTCTGGAAACACCATATATTTT. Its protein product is CASSPGQASGNTIYF.

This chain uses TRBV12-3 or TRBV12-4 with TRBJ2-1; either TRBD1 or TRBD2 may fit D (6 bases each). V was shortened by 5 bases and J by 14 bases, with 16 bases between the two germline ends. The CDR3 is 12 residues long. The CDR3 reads CASSPSGAREFF. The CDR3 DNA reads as TGTGCCAGCAGTCCCTCGGGGGCCCGTGAGTTCTTC.

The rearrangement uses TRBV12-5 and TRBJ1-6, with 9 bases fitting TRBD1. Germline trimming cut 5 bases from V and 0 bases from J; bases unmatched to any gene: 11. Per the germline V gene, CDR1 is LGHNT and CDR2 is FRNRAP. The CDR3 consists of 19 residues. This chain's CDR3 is CASGISSGTGSSYNSPLHF. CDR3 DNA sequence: TGTGCTAGTGGTATATCATCCGGGACAGGGAGCTCCTATAATTCACCCCTCCACTTT.

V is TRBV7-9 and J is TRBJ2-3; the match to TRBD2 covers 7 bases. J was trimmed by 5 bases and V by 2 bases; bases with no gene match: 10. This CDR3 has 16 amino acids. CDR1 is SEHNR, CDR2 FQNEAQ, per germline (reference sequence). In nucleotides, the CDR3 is TGTGCCAGCAGCTTAAAGTCGCCGGGGGGAAGAGATACGCAGTATTTT. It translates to CASSLKSPGGRDTQYF.

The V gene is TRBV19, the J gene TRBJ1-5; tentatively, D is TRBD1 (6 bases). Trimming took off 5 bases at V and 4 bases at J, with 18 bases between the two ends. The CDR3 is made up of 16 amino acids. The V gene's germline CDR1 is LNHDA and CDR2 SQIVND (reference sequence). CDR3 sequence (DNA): TGTGCCAGTAGTTCCCCCCCAGGGGCTGGGAATCAGCCCCAGCATTTT. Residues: CASSSPPGAGNQPQHF.

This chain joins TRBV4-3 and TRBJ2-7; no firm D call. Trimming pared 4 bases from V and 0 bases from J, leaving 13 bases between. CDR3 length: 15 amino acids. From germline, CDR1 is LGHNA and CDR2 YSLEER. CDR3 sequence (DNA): TGCGCCAGCAGCCTCCAACTCTCCAGCTCCTACGAGCAGTACTTC. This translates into CASSLQLSSSYEQYF.

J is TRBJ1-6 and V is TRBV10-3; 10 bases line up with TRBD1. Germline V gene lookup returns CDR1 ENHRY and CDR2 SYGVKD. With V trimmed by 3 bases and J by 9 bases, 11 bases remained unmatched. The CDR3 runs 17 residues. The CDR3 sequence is CAISDYRTGGLISPLHF. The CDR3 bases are TGTGCCATCAGTGACTATAGGACAGGGGGACTTATTTCACCCCTCCACTTT.

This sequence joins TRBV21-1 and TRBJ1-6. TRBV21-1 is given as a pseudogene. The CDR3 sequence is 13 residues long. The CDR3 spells CASSKGGEAPLHF. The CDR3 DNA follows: TGTGCCAGCAGCAAAGGGGGAGAAGCACCCCTCCACTTT.

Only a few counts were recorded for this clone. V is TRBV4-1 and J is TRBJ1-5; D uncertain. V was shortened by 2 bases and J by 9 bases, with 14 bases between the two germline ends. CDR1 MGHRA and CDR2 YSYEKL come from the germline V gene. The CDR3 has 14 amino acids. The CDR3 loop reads CASSQNSQDRPQHF. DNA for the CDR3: TGCGCCAGCAGCCAAAACAGCCAGGATCGGCCCCAGCATTTT.

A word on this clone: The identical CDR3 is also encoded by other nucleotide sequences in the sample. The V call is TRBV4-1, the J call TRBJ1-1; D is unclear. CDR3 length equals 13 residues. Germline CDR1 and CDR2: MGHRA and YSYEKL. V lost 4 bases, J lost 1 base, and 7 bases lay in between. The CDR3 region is CASSREGNTEAFF. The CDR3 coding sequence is TGCGCCAGCAGCCGAGAGGGGAACACTGAAGCTTTCTTT.

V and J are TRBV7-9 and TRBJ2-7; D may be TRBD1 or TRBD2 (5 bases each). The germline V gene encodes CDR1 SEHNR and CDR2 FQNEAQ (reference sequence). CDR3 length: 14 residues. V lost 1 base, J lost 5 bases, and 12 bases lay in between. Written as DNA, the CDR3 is TGTGCCAGCAGCTTAGGTCAGGGAGAGGACGAGCAGTACTTC. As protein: CASSLGQGEDEQYF.

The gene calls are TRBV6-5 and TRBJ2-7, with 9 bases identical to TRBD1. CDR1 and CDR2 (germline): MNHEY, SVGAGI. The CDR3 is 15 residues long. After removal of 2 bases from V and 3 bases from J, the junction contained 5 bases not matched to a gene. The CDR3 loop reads CASSYRGTGYYEQYF. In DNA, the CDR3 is TGTGCCAGCAGTTACAGGGGGACAGGGTACTACGAGCAGTACTTC.

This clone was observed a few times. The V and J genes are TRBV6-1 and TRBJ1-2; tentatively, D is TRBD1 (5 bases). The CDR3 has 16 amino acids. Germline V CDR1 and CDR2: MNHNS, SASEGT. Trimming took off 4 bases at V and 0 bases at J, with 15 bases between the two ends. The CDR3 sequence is CASSVRGDSTNYGYTF. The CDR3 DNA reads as TGTGCCAGCAGTGTTCGTGGTGACAGTACTAACTATGGCTACACCTTC.

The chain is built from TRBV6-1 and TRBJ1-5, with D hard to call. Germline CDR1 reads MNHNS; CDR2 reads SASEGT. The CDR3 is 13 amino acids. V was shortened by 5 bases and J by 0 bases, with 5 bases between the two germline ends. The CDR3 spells CASSYYSNQPQHF. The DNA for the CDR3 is TGTGCCAGCAGTTATTATAGCAATCAGCCCCAGCATTTT.

This CDR3 reads CASSQDWGDRGTEAFF. The CDR3 coding sequence is TGCGCCAGCAGCCAAGACTGGGGAGACAGGGGTACTGAAGCTTTCTTT. V is TRBV4-1 and J is TRBJ1-1; 8 nucleotides align to TRBD1. This CDR3 is 16 amino acids long. Germline CDR1 is MGHRA and CDR2 is YSYEKL. Germline trimming cut 0 bases from V and 5 bases from J; bases unmatched to any gene: 8.

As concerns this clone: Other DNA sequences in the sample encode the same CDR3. The CDR3 loop reads CASSLGYSNQPQHF. The CDR3 bases are TGTGCCAGCAGCCTAGGGTATAGCAATCAGCCCCAGCATTTT. This chain uses TRBV7-9 with TRBJ1-5; the D is unclear. This CDR3 is 14 amino acids long. With 5 bases removed from V and 0 bases from J, the gap between germline ends came to 8 bases. Per the germline V gene, CDR1 is SEHNR and CDR2 is FQNEAQ (reference sequence).

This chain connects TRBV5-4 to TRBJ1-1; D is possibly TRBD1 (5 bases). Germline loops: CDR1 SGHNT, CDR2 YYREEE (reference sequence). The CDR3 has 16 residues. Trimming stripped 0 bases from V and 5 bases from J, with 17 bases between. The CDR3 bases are TGTGCCAGCAGCTTGGAGTCAGGCAGGGCTGGGACTGAAGCTTTCTTT. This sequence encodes CASSLESGRAGTEAFF.